The source of this TCR beta chain is a study of T cell responses to AZD1222 COVID-19 vaccine (dated by TCRdb to the early 2020s). Describing the broader study: Because spike-specific TCR depth and breadth did not differ between the two schedules, AZD1222 recipients who got a second dose at roughly 4 weeks were pooled with those who got a second dose at roughly 12 weeks. Trial participants were enrolled by age into subgroups of 18-55, 56-69 and 70-plus years, and roughly 150, 30 and 60 TCR-sequenced participants, respectively, were included in these subgroups. TCR sequencing was performed for about 250 trial participants, of whom about 200 were given two doses of AZD1222 and some 26 were given two doses of MenACWY control vaccine.

The CDR3 regions of human TCRbeta chains were analyzed by immunosequencing. The authors' pipeline ran thus. TCRs in the repertoires were matched against a reference library of SARS-CoV-2-specific TCRs that had been generated with the MIRA antigen-specificity platform. Breadth was defined as the fraction of unique TCRs that were SARS-CoV-2-associated, and depth was defined as the fraction of total T cells that were SARS-CoV-2-associated. Using the MIRA data, each spike-specific TCR was mapped to the spike region that the TCR reacts to and placed in a CD4 or CD8 class. Log10-transformed breadth and depth values were compared by one-way ANOVA with Sidak's multiple comparisons tests. The table comes from immuneACCESS by way of TCRdb, which keeps in-frame sequences with V and J called. Part of the clones is missing from these tables; in studies checked, under half for an unresolved V gene and the rest for unknown reasons. V and J calls and clone size come straight from that table; D and trimming were deduced from the DNA. A total of 100,000 to 150,000 clones appear in this sample, more than 75% of them only once. Roughly 7.7% of the sample lies in the top ten.

As for this clone: The clone's antigen remains unknown. No base-level quality is on record; no much larger clone is a single base apart.

Inclusive of the bounding cysteine and phenylalanine, the CDR3 is 18 residues long. Of the read, only the CDR3 DNA is kept; its 54 bases are in frame from base 1. The germline ends are 17 bases apart after V is trimmed by 1 base and J by 1 base. In the germline V gene (reference sequence), CDR1 corresponds to LGHDT and CDR2 to YNNKEL. Results and caveats for the whole study, not just this receptor: A significant rise in spike-specific TCR breadth and depth was observed after two AZD1222 doses relative to day 0 and relative to MenACWY recipients. Conclusions about previously exposed vaccinees are limited because only six or seven AZD1222 recipients were SARS-CoV-2 seropositive at baseline. Participants were mostly white British, with more females than males. The authors suggested clonal diversity may have been underestimated. Reportedly, almost half of the unique spike-specific TCRs recognized epitopes lying outside the regions that are mutated in the B.1.351 and B.1.1.7 variants. The whole spike protein was spanned by vaccine-associated CD4 TCRs, and dominant responses were seen in regions 160-218 and 743-854. Because no samples from the day 14 peak response were available, repertoires could be characterized only after the peak T cell response. In the small 56-69-year group, the increase in depth fell short of significance, most likely because of low power.

The sample's time point, from its label and the paper: baseline before first vaccination. The vaccinee samples were drawn from two UK trials, COV001 and COV002, one of which was a single-blind randomized controlled phase 2/3 trial testing AZD1222 (ChAdOx1 nCoV-19) in healthy adults. For TCRbeta chain sequencing, PBMC samples were collected from trial participants at day 0 and at day 28 after the second dose. The chain joins TRBV3-1 (or the pseudogene TRBV3-2) to TRBJ2-1, with TRBD2 tentatively as D gene (5 bases match). The source is an adult in good health. Sequencing was performed on peripheral blood, taken on day 0 of AZD1222 vaccination. CDR3 sequence: CASSQVSYLRVSYNEQFF. The base sequence is TGTGCCAGCAGCCAAGTTTCATACCTGAGGGTATCCTACAATGAGCAGTTCTTC.